A single sample is the source of the 20 T cell receptor beta chains below, sequenced in a study of cytomegalovirus exposure and HLA in healthy donors. The PCR had 60 Vbeta and 13 Jbeta primers. Sequencing used immunoSEQ multiplex PCR; TCRdb keeps in-frame clones, though not all of them. The table records tens of thousands of clones, 65% to 85% of them present only once. Sequencing was performed on PBMCs. These receptors were obtained from a woman in her 30s in good health and CMV-seronegative.

The rearrangement links TRBV6-5 to TRBJ2-7; D may be TRBD1 (5 bases). Germline lookup yields CDR1 MNHEY and CDR2 SVGAGI. V was clipped by 2 bases and J by 3 bases, with 17 bases between them. This CDR3 comprises 16 residues. CDR3: CASSYPNKGAGYEQYF. DNA of the CDR3: TGTGCCAGCAGTTACCCGAACAAAGGGGCAGGCTACGAGCAGTACTTC.

This rearrangement joins TRBV25-1 to TRBJ2-1, with D perhaps matching TRBD2 (7 bases). The germline gives CDR1 MGHDK, CDR2 SYGVNS. Deletions cut 0 bases from V and 4 bases from J, with 13 bases between. There are 16 residues in the CDR3. The CDR3 region is CASSEYTGGEYNEQFF. The CDR3 DNA reads as TGTGCCAGCAGTGAATATACGGGGGGCGAATACAATGAGCAGTTCTTC.

This clone was counted a single time. V usage is TRBV30 and J usage is TRBJ1-3; D call uncertain. V was trimmed by 4 bases and J by 6 bases, leaving 7 bases between them. There are 11 residues in the CDR3. CDR1 and CDR2 from the germline V gene are GTSNPN and SVGIG (reference sequence). CDR3 coding DNA: TGTGCCTGGACACATTCAAACACCATATATTTT. Its translation: CAWTHSNTIYF.

CDR3 sequence reads: CASSQIIGAVDTEAFF. Here the CDR3 DNA reads TGTGCCAGCAGCCAAATAATTGGGGCGGTGGACACTGAAGCTTTCTTT. The chain employs TRBV4-2 and TRBJ1-1, with D perhaps TRBD1 (5 bases). V lost 2 bases and J 3 bases, leaving 16 bases between the germline ends. CDR3 size: 16 residues. The V gene's germline CDR1 is LGHNA and CDR2 YNFKEQ.

This clone was picked up a small number of times. The V and J genes are TRBV7-9 and TRBJ2-3, with 15 bases identical to TRBD2. This CDR3 has 17 amino acids. Germline V lookup: CDR1 SEHNR, CDR2 FQNEAQ (reference sequence). V shed 5 bases, J shed 2 bases, and the junction held 5 bases outside the gene matches. Written as DNA, the CDR3 is TGTGCCAGCAGCCTCGGGACTAGCGGGGGGAACACAGATACGCAGTATTTT. The encoded protein is CASSLGTSGGNTDTQYF.

This rearrangement joins TRBV9 to TRBJ2-2; no definite D call. Per germline, CDR1 SGDLS and CDR2 YYNGEE. V was cut by 6 bases and J by 2 bases, with 8 bases left in between. The CDR3 extends over 13 amino acids. The CDR3 DNA is TGTGCCAGCACAGGCAGCAACACCGGGGAGCTGTTTTTT. It specifies CASTGSNTGELFF.

The chain employs TRBV9 and TRBJ1-2; TRBD1 matches 8 bases. The ends lost 0 bases at V and 6 bases at J; junction bases unmatched: 10. Germline loops: CDR1 SGDLS, CDR2 YYNGEE. There are 16 residues in the CDR3. In DNA, the CDR3 is TGTGCCAGCAGCGTAGTCCCCGACAGGGGAATCCATGGCTACACCTTC. Translated: CASSVVPDRGIHGYTF.

The chain is built from TRBV5-1 and TRBJ1-6; D is uncertain. Trimming left V 0 bases short and J 0 bases short, with 7 bases between. CDR3 length equals 16 residues. Germline CDR1 reads SGHRS; CDR2 reads YFSETQ. The CDR3 here is CASSLGSSSYNSPLHF. The CDR3 DNA sequence: TGCGCCAGCAGCTTGGGGTCGAGCTCCTATAATTCACCCCTCCACTTT.

The chain couples TRBV6-6 to TRBJ2-3, with 9 bases identical to TRBD1. Trimming at V came to 2 bases and at J to 2 bases, leaving 2 bases not matched to a gene. The CDR3 totals 15 residues. Germline V gene sequence: CDR1 MNHNY, CDR2 SVGAGI (reference sequence). In DNA, the CDR3 is TGTGCCAGCAGTTACGGGACAGGGCTCACAGATACGCAGTATTTT. Its protein is CASSYGTGLTDTQYF.

The J gene is TRBJ2-5, the V gene TRBV7-2; the D gene is possibly TRBD2 (7 bases). V lost 7 bases and J 5 bases, leaving 20 bases between the germline ends. The CDR3 loop spans 15 amino acids. Germline V gives CDR1 SGHTA, CDR2 FQGNSA. The CDR3 nucleotides read TGTGCCAGCAAGAAGATGGGGGGGGGCCAGGAGACCCAGTACTTC. Protein: CASKKMGGGQETQYF.

The gene calls are TRBV4-1 and TRBJ2-3; 11 positions agree with TRBD2. This CDR3 region has 16 residues. Germline CDR1 and CDR2: MGHRA and YSYEKL. V shed 2 bases and J 0 bases; nucleotides not matched to a gene: 1. The CDR3 sequence: CASSQRTSGSTDTQYF. The CDR3, as DNA: TGCGCCAGCAGCCAAAGGACTAGCGGGAGCACAGATACGCAGTATTTT.

The chain combines TRBV5-4 with TRBJ2-5; 8 bases are a match to TRBD2. This CDR3 region has 19 residues. Germline trimming cut 0 bases from V and 6 bases from J; bases unmatched to any gene: 19. Looked up from germline, CDR1 is SGHNT and CDR2 is YYREEE (reference sequence). The CDR3 sequence: CASSLARSNPAGDWQTQYF. The DNA for the CDR3 is TGTGCCAGCAGCTTGGCCAGAAGCAATCCAGCGGGAGACTGGCAGACCCAGTACTTC. Using reference TRBV5-4 and TRBJ2-5 for the parts outside the CDR3, the full variable domain is ETGVTQSPTHLIKTRGQQVTLRCSSQSGHNTVSWYQQALGQGPQFIFQYYREEENGRGNFPPRFSGLQFPNYSSELNVNALELDDSALYLCASSLARSNPAGDWQTQYFGPGTRLLVL.

V is TRBV10-3 and J is TRBJ2-1; 8 bases align to TRBD1. V was pared by 9 bases and J by 7 bases, with 8 bases of the junction left unmatched. Germline CDR1 reads ENHRY; CDR2 reads SYGVKD. This CDR3 has 13 residues. The CDR3 reads CAMGGQGANEQFF. The CDR3 DNA sequence: TGTGCCATGGGTGGACAGGGAGCAAATGAGCAGTTCTTC.

The chain has TRBV4-3 and TRBJ2-1, with a tentative D call TRBD2 (6 bases). Germline V gene sequence: CDR1 LGHNA, CDR2 YSLEER. Trimming left V 1 base short and J 6 bases short, with 7 bases between. CDR3 length: 13 amino acids. The CDR3 DNA is TGCGCCAGCAGCCAAGTGGGGGGCAATGAGCAGTTCTTC. It is translated as CASSQVGGNEQFF.

This clone has just a few counts. The chain is built from TRBV5-1 and TRBJ2-7, with 8 bases identical to TRBD1. The germline V gene has CDR1 SGHRS and CDR2 YFSETQ. The CDR3 consists of 14 residues. The ends lost 4 bases at V and 0 bases at J; junction bases unmatched: 3. The CDR3 reads CASSPGTGSYEQYF. The CDR3 DNA reads TGCGCCAGCAGCCCAGGGACAGGCTCCTACGAGCAGTACTTC.

The chain is built from TRBV4-3 and TRBJ1-5; perhaps TRBD1 as D (5 bases). Germline-derived CDR1 and CDR2 are LGHNA and YSLEER. V lost 0 bases to trimming and J lost 4 bases, with 13 bases between them. The CDR3 loop spans 16 amino acids. DNA for the CDR3: TGCGCCAGCAGCCAAGATCTCACTGGGGGGAATCAGCCCCAGCATTTT. Translating it yields CASSQDLTGGNQPQHF.

The chain links TRBV2 to TRBJ1-1; 9 positions agree with TRBD1. Germline loops: CDR1 SNHLY, CDR2 FYNNEI. The CDR3 extends over 14 amino acids. J gave up 8 bases and V 1 base, and 5 bases lay outside the gene matches. The CDR3 is CASSEEQGASEAFF. DNA for the CDR3: TGTGCCAGCAGTGAAGAACAGGGGGCATCCGAAGCTTTCTTT.

The chain is built from TRBV10-3 and TRBJ1-3; D remains ambiguous. Between the trimmed V and J ends, which lost 7 bases and 3 bases, there was a span of 7 bases. Germline assignment: CDR1 ENHRY and CDR2 SYGVKD. The CDR3 spans 12 residues. The CDR3 protein is CAINPGGNTIYF. The CDR3 DNA sequence: TGTGCCATCAATCCAGGTGGAAACACCATATATTTT.

This clone showed up just once. The V gene is TRBV7-2, the J gene TRBJ1-1; tentative D call: TRBD1 (6 bases). This CDR3 has 14 amino acids. Trimming removed 6 bases from V and 2 bases from J, with 13 bases in between. CDR1 and CDR2 (germline): SGHTA, FQGNSA. CDR3 in DNA: TGTGCCAGCAGACTCGGGACACCAAACACTGAAGCTTTCTTT. Amino acids: CASRLGTPNTEAFF. The whole variable domain, filled in from reference TRBV7-2 and TRBJ1-1, reads GAGVSQSPSNKVTEKGKDVELRCDPISGHTALYWYRQSLGQGLEFLIYFQGNSAPDKSGLPSDRFSAERTGGSVSTLTIQRTQQEDSAVYLCASRLGTPNTEAFFGQGTRLTVV.

V usage is TRBV18 and J usage is TRBJ1-2; weak D call: TRBD1 (6 bases). CDR1 KGHSH and CDR2 LQKENI come from the germline V gene. Deletions cut 3 bases from V and 4 bases from J, with 15 bases between. This CDR3 has 15 amino acids. Written as DNA, the CDR3 is TGTGCCAGCTCACCCGGACAGACCTCTAGCTATGGCTACACCTTC. It specifies CASSPGQTSSYGYTF.